The clone carrying this T cell receptor (beta chain) was detected ten times or more. Under the authors' procedure: How many nucleated cells were present was estimated from reference gene primer amplification. Repertoires were generated with immunoSEQ multiplex PCR, while TCRdb's copy carries only in-frame clones and drops some. For V, J and clone size, that table is used; D and trimming come from the DNA. In the table there are about 100,000 clones, 69% of which are singletons. The data were taken from a study of blood T cell repertoires in COVID-19. Study as a whole: Researchers got acute and convalescent COVID-19 samples from the United States, Italy and Spain.

Germline V gene data show CDR1 as SGHAT and CDR2 as FQDESV (reference sequence). The trim removed 3 bases at V and 6 bases at J, leaving 5 bases unmatched. This CDR3 region has 13 residues. The sample comprised peripheral blood. The chain recombines TRBV11-1 with TRBJ2-7; 7 bases line up with TRBD2. The origin of this receptor is an elderly man with acute or convalescent COVID-19. The CDR3: CASSFGGTGEQYF. The CDR3 nucleotides are TGTGCCAGCAGCTTCGGGGGGACCGGCGAGCAGTACTTC.